This T cell receptor beta chain was sequenced in a study of T cell responses to AZD1222 COVID-19 vaccine. Produced via immunoSEQ multiplex PCR; TCRdb's table is partial and in-frame only. The top ten hold approximately 7% of the sample, which has 100,000 to 150,000 clones, roughly 85% seen once. V shed 3 bases and J shed 0 bases, with 6 bases lying between them. The CDR3 runs 12 residues. Germline V gene lookup returns CDR1 GTSNPN and CDR2 SVGIG (reference sequence). This clonotype was obtained from an adult in good health. The J gene is TRBJ2-7, the V gene TRBV30; a weak D match, TRBD1 (5 bases). Material: peripheral blood, obtained on day 0 of AZD1222 vaccination. The chain's CDR3 is CAWRTASYEQYF. CDR3 in DNA: TGTGCCTGGAGGACAGCCTCCTACGAGCAGTACTTC. The full variable domain, its missing parts supplied by reference TRBV30 and TRBJ2-7, is SQTIHQWPATLVQPVGSPLSLECTVEGTSNPNLYWYRQAAGRGLQLLFYSVGIGQISSEVPQNLSASRPQDRQFILSSKKLLLSDSGFYLCAWRTASYEQYFGPGTRLTVT.